The 14 T cell receptor beta chains below come from one sample, sequenced in a study of shared clonotypes between healthy human individuals. Profiled with immunoSEQ multiplex PCR; TCRdb holds only in-frame clones, not every one. The repertoire includes nearly 1 million clones, approximately 76% of them detected once, and about 1.5% sits in the top ten. Sequenced sample: memory CD4+ T cells sorted from blood. Subset meaning: CD45RA-negative fraction. Receptors originate from a man in his late teens or twenties in good health.

This clone was counted only a few times. This chain links TRBV30 with TRBJ1-2, with D possibly TRBD1 on 5 matching bases. V was shortened by 0 bases and J by 5 bases, with 13 bases between the two germline ends. The CDR3 runs 14 residues. CDR1 and CDR2 (germline): GTSNPN, SVGIG (reference sequence). CDR3 DNA sequence: TGTGCCTGGAGTGTAATGGGGGGAAATTATGGCTACACCTTC. This sequence encodes CAWSVMGGNYGYTF.

The chain couples TRBV10-2 to TRBJ2-7; 13 bases are shared with TRBD2. The J segment lost 6 bases and the V segment lost 6 bases, leaving 8 bases of the junction unmatched. The CDR3 totals 15 residues. The germline V gene has CDR1 WSHSY and CDR2 SAAADI. CDR3 nucleotide sequence: TGCGCCAGCAGGCAAGGACTAGCGGGGGTTACCGAGCAGTACTTC. This gives the protein CASRQGLAGVTEQYF.

The V and J genes are TRBV15 and TRBJ2-7; the D gene is possibly TRBD1 (7 bases). Germline V gene sequence: CDR1 LNHNV, CDR2 YYDKDF (reference sequence). CDR3 length: 15 residues. Trimming removed 2 bases from V and 3 bases from J, with 14 bases in between. The CDR3 region has the DNA TGTGCCACCAGCAGAAGACCAGGGGGGAACTACGAGCAGTACTTC. This codes for CATSRRPGGNYEQYF.

There are a few counts of this clone. This chain joins TRBV9 and TRBJ2-5; possible D gene TRBD2, 5 bases. V was pared by 3 bases and J by 5 bases, with 17 bases between. CDR3 size: 15 residues. Germline V gene data show CDR1 as SGDLS and CDR2 as YYNGEE. In nucleotides, the CDR3 is TGTGCCAGCAGCGCAAGGACTCATAGGGAGGAGACCCAGTACTTC. Its translation: CASSARTHREETQYF.

The rearrangement joins TRBV6-5 to TRBJ2-1; 7 bases align to TRBD2. V lost 2 bases to trimming and J lost 3 bases; unmatched junction nucleotides: 4. The CDR3 is made up of 15 amino acids. Germline lookup yields CDR1 MNHEY and CDR2 SVGAGI. The CDR3 DNA is TGTGCCAGCAGTTACAGCGGGACCTTCTACAATGAGCAGTTCTTC. It is translated as CASSYSGTFYNEQFF.

This clone was observed a handful of times. This chain links TRBV7-9 with TRBJ1-5; 9 bases are shared with TRBD1. The CDR3 loop spans 19 amino acids. Germline V lookup: CDR1 SEHNR, CDR2 FQNEAQ (reference sequence). The ends lost 5 bases at V and 0 bases at J; junction bases unmatched: 14. The CDR3: CASSPASGQGTYSNQPQHF. The DNA of the CDR3 is TGTGCCAGCAGCCCTGCGAGTGGACAGGGGACGTATAGCAATCAGCCCCAGCATTTT.

The chain recombines TRBV12-2 with TRBJ2-7; TRBD2, the table's D call, was not compared with the DNA. TRBV12-2 is a documented pseudogene. This CDR3 is 20 amino acids long. CDR3 sequence (DNA): TGTGCAAGTCGCTTAGCGTTTTCAAACCCTAGCCCTCACCCCAAGTACGAGCAGTACTTC. Its protein product is CASRLAFSNPSPHPKYEQYF.

The sample holds a few counts of this clone. The chain couples TRBV30 to TRBJ1-2; 8 bases fit TRBD1. The CDR3 runs 13 residues. The J segment lost 6 bases and the V segment lost 5 bases, leaving 8 bases of the junction unmatched. Germline assignment: CDR1 GTSNPN and CDR2 SVGIG (reference sequence). CDR3 DNA: TGTGCCTGGCCTCAGGGGGCGCAGGATGGCTACACCTTC. Translation: CAWPQGAQDGYTF.

The rearrangement links TRBV7-8 to TRBJ2-1; 7 bases align to TRBD1. This CDR3 is 16 amino acids long. The V and J ends lost 1 base and 6 bases, in that order; junction bases with no gene match: 9. Per the germline V gene, CDR1 is SGHVS and CDR2 is FQNEAQ. The CDR3 nucleotides are TGTGCCAGCAGCTTAGTAGCAGGGGGTCGTAGCAATGAGCAGTTCTTC. Translated: CASSLVAGGRSNEQFF.

This chain connects TRBV7-2 to TRBJ2-7, with D unresolved. Trimming pared 1 base from V and 3 bases from J, leaving 13 bases between. In germline, CDR1 is SGHTA, CDR2 FQGNSA. The CDR3 consists of 15 residues. The DNA of the CDR3 is TGTGCCAGCAGCTTAGATTTGGCAGCTTTCTACGAGCAGTACTTC. Protein product: CASSLDLAAFYEQYF.

J is TRBJ1-6 and V is TRBV7-2, with TRBD1 matching over 8 bases. The CDR3 contains 16 residues. V shed 5 bases and J 0 bases; nucleotides not matched to a gene: 3. CDR1 is SGHTA and CDR2 is FQGNSA in the germline V gene. The chain's CDR3 is CASSTGGSSYNSPLHF. In DNA, the CDR3 is TGTGCCAGCAGCACAGGGGGTAGCTCCTATAATTCACCCCTCCACTTT.

The chain has TRBV23-1 and TRBJ1-6; D gene ambiguous. TRBV23-1 has ORF status, its function being uncertain. Trimming took 2 bases from V and 7 from J, leaving 18 bases between them. The CDR3 extends over 17 amino acids. The CDR3 DNA reads TGCGCCAGCAGTCAACCTCGCCGGGAGCGGCAAAATTCACCCCTCCACTTT. It yields the protein CASSQPRRERQNSPLHF.

V is TRBV30 and J is TRBJ1-5; 7 bases align to TRBD1. Germline V CDR1 and CDR2: GTSNPN, SVGIG (reference sequence). The CDR3 runs 16 residues. V was clipped by 0 bases and J by 1 base; unmatched bases: 6. CDR3: CAWSVWDRASNQPQHF. The CDR3 DNA reads TGTGCCTGGAGTGTCTGGGACAGAGCGAGCAATCAGCCCCAGCATTTT.

Concerning this clone itself: The identical CDR3 is also encoded by other nucleotide sequences in the sample. The chain joins TRBV10-3 to TRBJ2-6; no reliable D call. Germline assignment: CDR1 ENHRY and CDR2 SYGVKD. The CDR3 extends over 14 amino acids. V was clipped by 4 bases and J by 0 bases, with 4 bases between them. This chain's CDR3 is CAISGDSGANVLTF. The DNA of the CDR3 is TGTGCCATCAGTGGGGACTCTGGGGCCAACGTCCTGACTTTC.